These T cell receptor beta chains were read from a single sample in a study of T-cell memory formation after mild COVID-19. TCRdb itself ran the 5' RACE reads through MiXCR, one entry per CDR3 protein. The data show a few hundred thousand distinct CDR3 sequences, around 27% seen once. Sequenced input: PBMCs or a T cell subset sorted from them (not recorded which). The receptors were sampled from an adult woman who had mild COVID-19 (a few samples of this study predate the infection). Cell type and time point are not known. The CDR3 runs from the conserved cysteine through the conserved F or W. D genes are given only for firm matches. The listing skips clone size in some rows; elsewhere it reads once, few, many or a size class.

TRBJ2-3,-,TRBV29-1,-,TGCAGCGCCCTCCCCCCTGGGACTGCCATAGATACGCAGTATTTT,CSALPPGTAIDTQYF
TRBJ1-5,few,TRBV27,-,TGTGCCAGCAGTTTTCTGGGTGGAGGGGTGGATCAGCCCCAGCATTTT,CASSFLGGGVDQPQHF
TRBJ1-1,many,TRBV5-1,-,TGCGCCAGCAGCTTGGACCCGAACACTGAAGCTTTCTTT,CASSLDPNTEAFF
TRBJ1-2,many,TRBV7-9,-,TGTGCCAGCAGCTTAGGAGGCGGGATTTATGGCTACACCTTC,CASSLGGGIYGYTF
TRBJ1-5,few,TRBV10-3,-,TGTGCCATCAGTGAAAGTGAAGGGTCCCCCCAGCATTTT,CAISESEGSPQHF
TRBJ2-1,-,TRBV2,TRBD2,TGTGCCAGCAGAGAAGCGGGGGGCTCCTACAATGAGCAGTTCTTC,CASREAGGSYNEQFF
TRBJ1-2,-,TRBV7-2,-,TGTGCCAGCAGCTTCCGACAAGGGGGCTACACCTTC,CASSFRQGGYTF
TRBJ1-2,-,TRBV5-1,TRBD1,TGCGCCAGCAGCGTGGACAGGGGCCACGGCGGCTACACCTTC,CASSVDRGHGGYTF
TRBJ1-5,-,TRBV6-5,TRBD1,TGTGCCAGCAGCCCCGACAGGGCCCCTCAGCCCCAGCATTTT,CASSPDRAPQPQHF
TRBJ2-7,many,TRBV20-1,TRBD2,TGCAGTGCTCGAAGCGGGGGGGCCTACGAGCAGTACTTC,CSARSGGAYEQYF
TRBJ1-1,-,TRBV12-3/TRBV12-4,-,TGTGCCAGCAGGGTTTTGGGGGAGAACACTGAAGCTTTCTTT,CASRVLGENTEAFF
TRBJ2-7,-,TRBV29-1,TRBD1,TGCAGCGTTGAAGGGGACAGGGGCGAGCAGTACTTC,CSVEGDRGEQYF
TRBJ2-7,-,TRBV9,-,TGTGCCAGCAGCCCCGGGACTGACCCCTACGAGCAGTACTTC,CASSPGTDPYEQYF
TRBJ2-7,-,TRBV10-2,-,TGCGCCAGCAGTGAGCGACTGATCTACGAGCAGTACTTC,CASSERLIYEQYF
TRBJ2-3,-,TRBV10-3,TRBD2,TGTGCCATCAGTGAGGAGACTAGCGGGAGATTAGATACGCAGTATTTT,CAISEETSGRLDTQYF
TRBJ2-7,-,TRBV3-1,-,TGTGCCAGCAGCCAAGCGGACTACTACGAGCAGTACTTC,CASSQADYYEQYF
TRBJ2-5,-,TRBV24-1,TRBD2,TGTGCCACCAGTGATCCCCAAGAGATAGCGGGCATCCAAGAGACCCAGTACTTC,CATSDPQEIAGIQETQYF
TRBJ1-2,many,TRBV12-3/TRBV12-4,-,TGTGCCAGCAGTCTCTCCGTAAGGGTTCACTATGGCTACACCTTC,CASSLSVRVHYGYTF
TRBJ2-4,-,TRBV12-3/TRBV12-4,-,TGTGCCAGCAGTTTTGTGGCGTGGGGGCAAATTCAGTACTTC,CASSFVAWGQIQYF
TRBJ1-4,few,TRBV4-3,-,TGCGCCAGCAGCCCAGCCCTAAGTACCAAAAATGAAAAACTGTTTTTT,CASSPALSTKNEKLFF
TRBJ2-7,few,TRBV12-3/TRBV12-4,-,TGTGCCAGCACGGTTCCGGGTCACTACGAGCAGTACTTC,CASTVPGHYEQYF
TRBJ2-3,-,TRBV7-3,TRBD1,TGTGCCAGCAGCCTCGGACAGGGATTATCAGATACGCAGTATTTT,CASSLGQGLSDTQYF
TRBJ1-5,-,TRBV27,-,TGTGCCAGCAGTTTGGAGGGGGATCAGCCCCAGCATTTT,CASSLEGDQPQHF
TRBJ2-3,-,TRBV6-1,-,TGTGCCAGCACGCGAGCGGACACAGATACGCAGTATTTT,CASTRADTDTQYF
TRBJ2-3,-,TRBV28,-,TGTGCCAGCAGATCGGTCCGCACAGATACGCAGTATTTT,CASRSVRTDTQYF
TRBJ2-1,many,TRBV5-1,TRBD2,TGCGCCAGCAGCTTCGCGGGGGGGCCGAGGAATGAGCAGTTCTTC,CASSFAGGPRNEQFF
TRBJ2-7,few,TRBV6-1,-,TGTGCCAGCACTAAGCAGGACCCCTACGAGCAGTACTTC,CASTKQDPYEQYF
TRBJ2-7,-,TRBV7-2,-,TGTGCCAGCAGCGCGCCGGACTTAACCTACGAGCAGTACTTC,CASSAPDLTYEQYF
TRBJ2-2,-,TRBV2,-,TGTGCCAGCAAGGAAAGCGGCGCGAACACCGGGGAGCTGTTTTTT,CASKESGANTGELFF
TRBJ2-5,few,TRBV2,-,TGTGCCAGCAGTGAGTACCGACCGGGATGGTACCAAGAGACCCAGTACTTC,CASSEYRPGWYQETQYF
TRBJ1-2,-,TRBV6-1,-,TGTGCCAGCAGTGAAGCAGGGTTAAATGGCTACACCTTC,CASSEAGLNGYTF
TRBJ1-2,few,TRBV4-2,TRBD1,TGTGCCAGCAGCCTTCGAGAGACAGGGATCGAGGGCTACACCTTC,CASSLRETGIEGYTF
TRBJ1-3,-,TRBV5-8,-,TGTGCCAGCAGCTTCACCGGACGGGTTGGAAACACCATATATTTT,CASSFTGRVGNTIYF
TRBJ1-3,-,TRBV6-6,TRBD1,TGTGCCAGCACCAGGGATCAGGGGGCCTACACCATATATTTT,CASTRDQGAYTIYF
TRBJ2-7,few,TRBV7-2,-,TGTGCCAGCAGCTTAGAACGGGGCGAGCAGTACTTC,CASSLERGEQYF
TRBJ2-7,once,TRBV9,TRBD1,TGTGCCAGCAGCGCATCGACAGGGGCCTCCTACGAGCAGTACTTC,CASSASTGASYEQYF
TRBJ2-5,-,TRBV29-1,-,TGCAGCGGGACTATGTCCCAAGAGACCCAGTACTTC,CSGTMSQETQYF
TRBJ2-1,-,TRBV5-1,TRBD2,TGCGCCAGCAGCTTGGGAGGTGCGCGGGGGGGCTCGAATGAGCAGTTCTTC,CASSLGGARGGSNEQFF
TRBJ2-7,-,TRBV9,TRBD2,TGTGCCAGCAGCGTAGGGGTAGCGGGGGGATACGAGCAGTACTTC,CASSVGVAGGYEQYF
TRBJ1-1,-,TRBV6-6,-,TGTGCCAGCAGTTCATTGGCTGAAGCTTTCTTT,CASSSLAEAFF
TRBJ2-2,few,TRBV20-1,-,TGCAGTGCTACACGACGAGGAAACACCGGGGAGCTGTTTTTT,CSATRRGNTGELFF
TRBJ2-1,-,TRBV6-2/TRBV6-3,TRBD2,TGTGCCACCAGCAGCTCTAGCGGGAGCCTTGTTAGCTCCTACAATGAGCAGTTCTTC,CATSSSSGSLVSSYNEQFF
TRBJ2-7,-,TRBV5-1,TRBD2,TGCGCCAGCAGACCTCTCGGGACTAGCGGAAGGCAGTACTTC,CASRPLGTSGRQYF
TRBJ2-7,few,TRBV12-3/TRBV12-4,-,TGTGCCAGCAGTAAGAGAGGCGCTGTTAGCTCCTACGAGCAGTACTTC,CASSKRGAVSSYEQYF
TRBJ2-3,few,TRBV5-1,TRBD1,TGCGCCAGCAGCTCACAGGGGGCGCCGGTCACAGATACGCAGTATTTT,CASSSQGAPVTDTQYF
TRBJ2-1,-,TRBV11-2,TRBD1,TGTGCCAGCAGTCCGTACGCCGGGACAGAATACAATGAGCAGTTCTTC,CASSPYAGTEYNEQFF
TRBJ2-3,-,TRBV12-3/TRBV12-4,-,TGTGCCAGCAGTTTCGGAGCGCCTAGCCCTAGCACAGATACGCAGTATTTT,CASSFGAPSPSTDTQYF